This is a list of T cell receptor beta chains from one sample in a study of vaccination effects on CD4 cells after COVID-19. Antigens for these TCRs are unknown. The repertoire was sequenced with immunoSEQ multiplex PCR; TCRdb's copy has only in-frame clones and lacks some. The profile shows approximately 30,000 clones, 50% to 70% of them singletons. Sequences were derived from CD4+ T cells from PBMCs cultured without peptide, sampled before COVID-19 vaccination. The source is a human donor who received a COVID-19 vaccine. Each CDR3 is given with its conserved first and last residue. D genes are given only for firm matches. Only part of the rows carry a size: once, few, many, or a class if the clone is expanded.

v_call,j_call,d_call,clone_size,cdr3_nt,cdr3_aa
TRBV2,TRBJ1-6,TRBD1,-,TGTGCCAGCAAGAGGGGGCCTAATTCACCCCTCCACTTT,CASKRGPNSPLHF
TRBV19,TRBJ2-1,TRBD2,few,TGTGCCAGTAGGTTAGCGGGAAGCTCCTACAATGAGCAGTTCTTC,CASRLAGSSYNEQFF
TRBV5-1,TRBJ2-1,TRBD2,-,TGCGCCAGCAGCTTGGGCAGACTAGCGGGAGGGCCGGGTGAGCAGTTCTTC,CASSLGRLAGGPGEQFF
TRBV5-1,TRBJ2-1,-,-,TGCGCCAGCAGCTTGGGGAGTGTTATGGATGAGCAGTTCTTC,CASSLGSVMDEQFF
TRBV6-1,TRBJ2-5,-,-,TGTGCCAGCAGTGAATCCCGGCCACATGGGGGGGAGACCCAGTACTTC,CASSESRPHGGETQYF
TRBV15,TRBJ2-6,-,-,TGTGCCACCAGCAGAGAGGAGGTTTTCTCTGGGGCCAACGTCCTGACTTTC,CATSREEVFSGANVLTF
TRBV11-2,TRBJ2-1,TRBD2,once,TGTGCCAGCAGCTTAGGACTAGCGGGAGAAGGTGAGCAGTTCTTC,CASSLGLAGEGEQFF
TRBV3-1/TRBV3-2,TRBJ2-7,TRBD2,-,TGTGCCAGCAGCGTTGGGGCGGGGGAAGTAAGAGAGCAGTACTTC,CASSVGAGEVREQYF
TRBV6-5,TRBJ2-3,TRBD2,-,TGTGCCACCACCGGGACTAGCGCTTTCACAGATACGCAGTATTTT,CATTGTSAFTDTQYF
TRBV11-3,TRBJ2-6,-,-,TGTGCCAGCAGCTTAGACCAGGGGGGGTCTGCTGGGGCCAACGTCCTGACTTTC,CASSLDQGGSAGANVLTF
TRBV28,TRBJ1-2,-,-,TGTGCCAGCAGTTTCCCCGTAGGTGGCGGCTACACCTTC,CASSFPVGGGYTF
TRBV19,TRBJ1-4,-,-,TGTGCCAGTAGTACTAACGCCGAGAGAGAAAAACTGTTTTTT,CASSTNAEREKLFF
TRBV6-2/TRBV6-3,TRBJ2-1,-,-,TGTGCCAGCAGTTACGCTTCCGCCGGTTGGAATGAGCAGTTCTTC,CASSYASAGWNEQFF
TRBV14,TRBJ2-7,-,-,TGTGCCAGCAGCCAAGAAGGCCCCTACGAGCAGTACTTC,CASSQEGPYEQYF
TRBV7-9,TRBJ2-3,TRBD2,-,TGTGCCAGCAGCTTACTGCGGGGGGGGATCACAGATACGCAGTATTTT,CASSLLRGGITDTQYF
TRBV5-4,TRBJ1-1,-,-,TGTGCCAGCAGCCCGGGGGCGACGTGGCCTGAAGCTTTCTTT,CASSPGATWPEAFF
TRBV18,TRBJ2-1,-,-,TGTGCCAGCTCACCCCCCGCCCAGCTGTCCTACAATGAGCAGTTCTTC,CASSPPAQLSYNEQFF
TRBV7-2,TRBJ1-3,-,-,TGTGCCAGCAGCCCCCATACAGGGACTGGAAACACCATATATTTT,CASSPHTGTGNTIYF
TRBV6-1,TRBJ2-7,-,once,TGTGCCAGCAGTGAACTGCAAGTACCCTACGAGCAGTACTTC,CASSELQVPYEQYF
TRBV30,TRBJ1-2,TRBD1,few,TGTGCCTGGAGTGTCCCAGGGACAGCCAAACCCTTCTATGGCTACACCTTC,CAWSVPGTAKPFYGYTF
TRBV5-1,TRBJ2-7,-,-,TGCGCCAGCAGCTTGGAGCCAGGGGTCAACTTCGAGCAGTACTTC,CASSLEPGVNFEQYF
TRBV6-5,TRBJ2-7,-,few,TGTGCCAGCAGTTACGTCCGGGTAGACTCTCAGAAGTACTTC,CASSYVRVDSQKYF
TRBV6-2/TRBV6-3,TRBJ1-1,-,few,TGTGCCAGCAGTTTTCCAGACAGGACTGAAGCTTTCTTT,CASSFPDRTEAFF
TRBV5-1,TRBJ1-4,-,-,TGCGCCAGCAGCTTGGTAGCAACTAATGAAAAACTGTTTTTT,CASSLVATNEKLFF
TRBV4-2,TRBJ2-1,TRBD2,few,TGTGCCAGCAGCCAAGGTAGCGGGGCTAGATACAATGAGCAGTTCTTC,CASSQGSGARYNEQFF
TRBV7-9,TRBJ2-3,-,-,TGTGCCAGCAGCTTAGGGACTAGCACAGATACGCAGTATTTT,CASSLGTSTDTQYF
TRBV28,TRBJ1-4,TRBD1,-,TGTGCCAGCAGTTCCCCGGACAGGGTTGGTGAAAAACTGTTTTTT,CASSSPDRVGEKLFF
TRBV6-5,TRBJ1-1,-,-,TGTGCCAGCAGTTACTCCCTCGAAACGAACACTGAAGCTTTCTTT,CASSYSLETNTEAFF
TRBV5-1,TRBJ1-6,-,-,TGCGCCAGCAGCTTGGTAGTGGGGGGTAATTCACCCCTCCACTTT,CASSLVVGGNSPLHF
TRBV6-5,TRBJ1-3,-,few,TGTGCCAGCAGTTACGCGGTGGGGTACTCTGGAAACACCATATATTTT,CASSYAVGYSGNTIYF
TRBV7-9,TRBJ2-5,-,-,TGTGCCAGCAGCTCAAGACTTGAAACCCAAGAGACCCAGTACTTC,CASSSRLETQETQYF
TRBV6-5,TRBJ2-3,TRBD1,-,TGTGCCAGCAGGGACCAGGGGGCGCATGTAGATACGCAGTATTTT,CASRDQGAHVDTQYF
TRBV15,TRBJ2-4,-,-,TGTGCCACCAGCAGAGGGCAGTCGACACCCGATATAGCCAAAAACATTCAGTACTTC,CATSRGQSTPDIAKNIQYF
TRBV10-1,TRBJ1-1,TRBD1,few,TGCGCCAGCAGTGCGAGACAGGGCGTAGGCACTGAAGCTTTCTTT,CASSARQGVGTEAFF
TRBV19,TRBJ1-3,-,-,TGTGCCAGTAGTATAGATTCATACTACTCTGGAAACACCATATATTTT,CASSIDSYYSGNTIYF
TRBV6-1,TRBJ1-2,-,-,TGTGCCAGCAGTGAAGCGCAAGGGATTGAAGGCTACACCTTC,CASSEAQGIEGYTF
TRBV6-5,TRBJ2-7,-,once,TGTGCCAGCAACCGGGACACCTTATACGAGCAGTACTTC,CASNRDTLYEQYF
TRBV6-5,TRBJ1-3,-,few,TGTGCCAGCAGTTACTCTATCTGGGGCACTGGAAACACCATATATTTT,CASSYSIWGTGNTIYF
TRBV10-3,TRBJ2-1,-,-,TGTGCCATCAGTGGGGCAATAGAGGAGGGATTGAGAAATGAGCAGTTCTTC,CAISGAIEEGLRNEQFF
TRBV19,TRBJ1-5,TRBD1,-,TGTGCCAGTGGCCGACAGGGGAGGGACAATCAGCCCCAGCATTTT,CASGRQGRDNQPQHF
TRBV6-5,TRBJ2-5,-,-,TGTGCCAGCAGTTACTCGAATGGGGAAGAGACCCAGTACTTC,CASSYSNGEETQYF
TRBV5-1,TRBJ2-3,TRBD1,-,TGCGCCAGCAGCCGCTCAGGGTTGAGGGGGCTCAGTAGCACAGATACGCAGTATTTT,CASSRSGLRGLSSTDTQYF
TRBV20-1,TRBJ2-4,TRBD2,-,TGCAGTGCTAGTAGGTCTAGCGGGGGGGGATTAGCCAAAAACATTCAGTACTTC,CSASRSSGGGLAKNIQYF
TRBV6-1,TRBJ2-2,-,-,TGTGCCAGCAGTGAAACTAGCAACACCGGGGAGCTGTTTTTT,CASSETSNTGELFF
TRBV10-1,TRBJ2-1,-,-,TGCGCCAGCGCAGGAACTGAGCCCTACAATGAGCAGTTCTTC,CASAGTEPYNEQFF
TRBV9,TRBJ1-1,-,few,TGTGCCAGCAGCGTAGCTACCTCAGGGGTGACTGAAGCTTTCTTT,CASSVATSGVTEAFF
TRBV5-1,TRBJ2-7,TRBD2,-,TGCGCCAGCAGCGCCACTATAACTAGCGGGAGGGCCTTTAACTACGAGCAGTACTTC,CASSATITSGRAFNYEQYF
TRBV19,TRBJ2-5,-,-,TGTGCCAGTAGTCTGCACGAAGCCAGCCGAGAGACCCAGTACTTC,CASSLHEASRETQYF
TRBV18,TRBJ1-1,-,few,TGTGCCAGCTCACCAAAGGGCTCGAACACTGAAGCTTTCTTT,CASSPKGSNTEAFF